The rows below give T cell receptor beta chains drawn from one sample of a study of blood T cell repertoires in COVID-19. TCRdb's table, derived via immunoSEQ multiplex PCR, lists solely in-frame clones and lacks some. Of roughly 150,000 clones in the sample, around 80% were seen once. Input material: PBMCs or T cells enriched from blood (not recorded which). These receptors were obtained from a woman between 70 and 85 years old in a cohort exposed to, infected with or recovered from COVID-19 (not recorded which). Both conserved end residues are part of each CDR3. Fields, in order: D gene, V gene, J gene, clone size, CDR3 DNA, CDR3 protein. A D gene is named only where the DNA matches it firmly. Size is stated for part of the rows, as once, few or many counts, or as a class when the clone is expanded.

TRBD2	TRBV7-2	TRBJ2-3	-	TGTGCCAGCAGCTTAGGGGGGGGGATCGTTGATACGCAGTATTTT	CASSLGGGIVDTQYF
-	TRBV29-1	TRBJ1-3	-	TGCAGCGTTGAAGCAGGTGGGAACACCATATATTTT	CSVEAGGNTIYF
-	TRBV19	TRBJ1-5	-	TGTGCCAGTAGTTACGGTAATCAGCCCCAGCATTTT	CASSYGNQPQHF
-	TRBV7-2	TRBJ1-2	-	TGTGCCAGCAGCTTATTTCCAGGGCTTAACTATGGCTACACCTTC	CASSLFPGLNYGYTF
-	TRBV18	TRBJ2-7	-	TGTGCCAGCTCACCACCGTCAAGCCTCCTCGGGCAGTACTTC	CASSPPSSLLGQYF
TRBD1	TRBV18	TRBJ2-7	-	TGTGCCAGCTCACCACCGGGACAGACCTACGAGCAGTACTTC	CASSPPGQTYEQYF
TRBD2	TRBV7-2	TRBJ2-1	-	TGTGCCAGCAGCTGGGGGACTAGCGGGACCGATGAGCAGTTCTTC	CASSWGTSGTDEQFF
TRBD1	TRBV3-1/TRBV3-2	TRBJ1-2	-	TGTGCCAGCAGCCAAACCCAGGGGGAACGTGGCTACACCTTC	CASSQTQGERGYTF
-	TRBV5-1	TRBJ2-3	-	TGCGCCAGCAGCTTTGGCCTAGGTGGAACAGATACGCAGTATTTT	CASSFGLGGTDTQYF
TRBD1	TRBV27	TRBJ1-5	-	TGTGCCAGCAGGAACGCCGGGACAGGGAGTAACAATCAGCCCCAGCATTTT	CASRNAGTGSNNQPQHF
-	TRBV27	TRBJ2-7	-	TGTGCCAGCAGTTTAAGGTCTTGGGGGGACAGCTACTACGAGCAGTACTTC	CASSLRSWGDSYYEQYF
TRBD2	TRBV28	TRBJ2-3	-	TGTGCCAGCAGTTTGCTCGCGGGTCTAGCGGGGGGGGTCGCAGATACGCAGTATTTT	CASSLLAGLAGGVADTQYF
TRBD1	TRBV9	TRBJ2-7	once	TGTGCCAGCAGCTCTCAGACAGGGAACTACGAGCAGTACTTC	CASSSQTGNYEQYF
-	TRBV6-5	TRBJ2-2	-	TGTGCCAGCAGAACATGGAACACCGGGGAGCTGTTTTTT	CASRTWNTGELFF
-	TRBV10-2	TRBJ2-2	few	TGCGCCAGCAGGGGGAGAAGGACCGGGGAGCTGTTTTTT	CASRGRRTGELFF
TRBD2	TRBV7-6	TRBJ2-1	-	TGTGCCAGCAGCTTAAGCAGCGGGAGGTCCTACAATGAGCAGTTCTTC	CASSLSSGRSYNEQFF